A selection of T cell receptor beta chains follows, all from one sample in a study of blood T cell repertoires in COVID-19. Profiling relied on immunoSEQ multiplex PCR, and the TCRdb table lists in-frame clones only, not all of them. This table has 250,000 to 300,000 clones, roughly 86% appearing once. The sample consisted of PBMCs or T cells enriched from blood (not recorded which). These receptors all stem from a woman in her 30s who had recovered from COVID-19. The CDR3 runs from the conserved cysteine through the conserved F or W. A D gene is named only where the DNA matches it firmly. The listing skips clone size in some rows; elsewhere it reads once, few, many or a size class.

>-|TRBJ2-7|TRBV19|TRBD2
CASRLAAGSSYEQYF
TGTGCCAGTAGGCTAGCGGCCGGGAGCTCCTACGAGCAGTACTTC
>-|TRBJ2-2|TRBV6-2/TRBV6-3|TRBD2
CASSFGGGYTGELFF
TGTGCCAGCAGTTTTGGCGGGGGATACACCGGGGAGCTGTTTTTT
>-|TRBJ1-2|TRBV19|TRBD1
CASSIDTGQLGYTF
TGTGCCAGTAGTATAGATACGGGACAGCTTGGCTACACCTTC
>once|TRBJ2-5|TRBV5-1|-
CASSFSSRETQYF
TGCGCCAGCAGCTTTTCTAGCAGAGAGACCCAGTACTTC
>once|TRBJ2-1|TRBV19|TRBD2
CASSPSGRREGPQFF
TGTGCCAGTAGTCCCTCGGGGCGGCGGGAGGGCCCGCAGTTCTTC
>-|TRBJ1-3|TRBV6-1|-
CASSGQRGVDGVRGNTIYF
TGTGCCAGCAGTGGCCAACGGGGGGTGGATGGGGTCCGTGGAAACACCATATATTTT
>-|TRBJ1-2|TRBV9|-
CASSVDAGVGYTF
TGTGCCAGCAGCGTAGATGCGGGGGTCGGCTACACCTTC
>-|TRBJ2-7|TRBV6-4|-
CASSDSGGGDPYEQYF
TGTGCCAGCAGTGACTCGGGAGGAGGGGACCCCTACGAGCAGTACTTC
>-|TRBJ2-7|TRBV27|-
CASSPYRRSYEQYF
TGTGCCAGCAGTCCGTATCGGCGGTCCTACGAGCAGTACTTC
>-|TRBJ2-3|TRBV2|TRBD2
CASSEWGREVADTQYF
TGTGCCAGCAGTGAATGGGGTCGGGAGGTAGCAGATACGCAGTATTTT
>-|TRBJ1-2|TRBV7-9|-
CASSPKNLLWGYTF
TGTGCCAGCAGCCCTAAAAATCTATTATGGGGCTACACCTTC
>-|TRBJ1-1|TRBV3-1/TRBV3-2|-
CASSQGQYGGEAFF
TGTGCCAGCAGCCAAGGACAGTACGGGGGTGAAGCTTTCTTT
>-|TRBJ1-2|TRBV19|TRBD1
CASSPGQGGYGYTF
TGTGCCAGTAGCCCCGGACAGGGTGGGTATGGCTACACCTTC
>-|TRBJ2-1|TRBV6-5|-
CASSYRWRHVNEQFF
TGTGCCAGCAGTTACCGTTGGCGGCACGTAAATGAGCAGTTCTTC
>few|TRBJ2-7|TRBV30|-
CAWTWTGSSYEQYF
TGTGCCTGGACTTGGACTGGGAGTTCCTACGAGCAGTACTTC
>-|TRBJ2-3|TRBV27|TRBD2
CASSLLSPTSPPKLSTDTQYF
TGTGCCAGCAGTTTATTGAGCCCGACTAGCCCCCCGAAATTGTCCACAGATACGCAGTATTTT
>once|TRBJ1-1|TRBV5-1|TRBD1
CASSLGRGQGYTEAFF
TGCGCCAGCAGCTTGGGGAGGGGGCAGGGCTACACTGAAGCTTTCTTT
>-|TRBJ1-2|TRBV7-2|-
CASSLQVANYGYTF
TGTGCCAGCAGCCTTCAGGTAGCTAACTATGGCTACACCTTC
>-|TRBJ2-7|TRBV6-2/TRBV6-3|TRBD2
CASSYTASGLEQYF
TGTGCCAGCAGTTACACGGCTAGCGGGCTTGAGCAGTACTTC
>-|TRBJ2-1|TRBV7-9|TRBD2
CASSFRTSDYNEQFF
TGTGCCAGCAGCTTCCGGACTAGCGATTACAATGAGCAGTTCTTC
>-|TRBJ2-7|TRBV7-9|-
CASSLAAYEQYF
TGTGCCAGCAGCTTGGCAGCCTACGAGCAGTACTTC
>-|TRBJ1-5|TRBV27|-
CASTESLNQPQHF
TGTGCCAGCACCGAGTCCTTAAATCAGCCCCAGCATTTT
>-|TRBJ2-6|TRBV19|TRBD1
CARRTGSPDSGANVLTF
TGTGCCCGACGGACAGGGAGCCCCGACTCTGGGGCCAACGTCCTGACTTTC
>-|TRBJ2-5|TRBV6-6|TRBD2
CASRDPGGTQYF
TGTGCCAGCCGAGACCCGGGGGGGACCCAGTACTTC
>-|TRBJ2-3|TRBV11-1|-
CASSLEGRVGTDTQYF
TGTGCCAGCAGCTTAGAGGGCAGGGTTGGAACAGATACGCAGTATTTT
>-|TRBJ1-1|TRBV7-2|TRBD1
CASSARTGENTEAFF
TGTGCCAGCAGCGCCCGGACAGGGGAGAACACTGAAGCTTTCTTT
>-|TRBJ1-5|TRBV6-2/TRBV6-3|-
CASSYYQGDQPQHF
TGTGCCAGCAGTTACTATCAGGGCGATCAGCCCCAGCATTTT
>-|TRBJ2-1|TRBV25-1|TRBD1
CASSPGQGADEQFF
TGTGCCAGCAGCCCCGGACAGGGGGCTGATGAGCAGTTCTTC
>-|TRBJ1-2|TRBV21-1|-
CASSKGFLGTGLYYGYTF
TGTGCCAGCAGCAAAGGATTTCTAGGGACAGGGTTATACTATGGCTACACCTTC